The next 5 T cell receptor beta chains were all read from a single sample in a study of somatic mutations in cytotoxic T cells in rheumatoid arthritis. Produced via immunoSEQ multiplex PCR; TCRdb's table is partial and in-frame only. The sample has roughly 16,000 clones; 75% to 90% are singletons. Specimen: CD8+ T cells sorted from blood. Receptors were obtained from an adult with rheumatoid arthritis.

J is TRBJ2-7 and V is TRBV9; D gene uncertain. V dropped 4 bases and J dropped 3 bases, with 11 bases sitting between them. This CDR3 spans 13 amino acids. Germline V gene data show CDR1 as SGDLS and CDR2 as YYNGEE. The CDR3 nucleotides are TGTGCCAGCAGCCCGAGGTCCAGCTACGAGCAGTACTTC. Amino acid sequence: CASSPRSSYEQYF.

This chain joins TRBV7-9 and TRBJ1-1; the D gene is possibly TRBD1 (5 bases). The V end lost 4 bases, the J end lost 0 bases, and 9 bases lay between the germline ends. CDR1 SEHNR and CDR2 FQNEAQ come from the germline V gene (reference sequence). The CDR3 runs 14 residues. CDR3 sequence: CASSSGRMNTEAFF. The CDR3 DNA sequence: TGTGCCAGCAGCTCGGGACGGATGAACACTGAAGCTTTCTTT. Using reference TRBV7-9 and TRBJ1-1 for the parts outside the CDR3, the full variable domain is DTGVSQNPRHKITKRGQNVTFRCDPISEHNRLYWYRQTLGQGPEFLTYFQNEAQLEKSRLLSDRFSAERPKGSFSTLEIQRTEQGDSAMYLCASSSGRMNTEAFFGQGTRLTVV.

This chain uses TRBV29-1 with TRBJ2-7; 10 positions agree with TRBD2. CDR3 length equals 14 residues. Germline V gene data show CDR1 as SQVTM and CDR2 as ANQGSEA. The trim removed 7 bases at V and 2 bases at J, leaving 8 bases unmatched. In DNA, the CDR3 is TGCAGCGCCATAGCCGGGACTAGCGCCTACGAGCAGTACTTC. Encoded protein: CSAIAGTSAYEQYF.

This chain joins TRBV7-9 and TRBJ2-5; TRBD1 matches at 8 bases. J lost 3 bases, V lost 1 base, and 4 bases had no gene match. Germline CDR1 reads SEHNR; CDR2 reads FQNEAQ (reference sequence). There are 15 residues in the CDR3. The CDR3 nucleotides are TGTGCCAGCAGCTTAGGTCCAGGGGGCGAAGAGACCCAGTACTTC. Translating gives CASSLGPGGEETQYF.

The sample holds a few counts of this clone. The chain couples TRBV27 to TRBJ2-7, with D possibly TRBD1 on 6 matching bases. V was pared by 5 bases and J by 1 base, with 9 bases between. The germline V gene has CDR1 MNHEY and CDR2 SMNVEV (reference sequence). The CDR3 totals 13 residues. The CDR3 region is CASSPGQSYEQYF. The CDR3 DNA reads TGTGCCAGCAGTCCAGGACAGTCCTACGAGCAGTACTTC.